Presented here are 23 T cell receptor beta chains from one specimen sequenced in a study of control samples from healthy donors and cancer patients (dated by TCRdb to the early 2020s). The library was obtained by the immunoSEQ multiplex PCR assay. Entries here come from immuneACCESS through TCRdb and include only in-frame sequences with V and J called. Some clones fail to appear in such tables; in the studies checked, an unresolved V gene covers under half of the shortfall, and the cause of the remainder is unknown. A total of 80,000 to 85,000 clones appear in this sample, about 88% of them only once. More than 5.5% of the sample is in the top ten clones. The sequenced sample was blood. The receptor set was obtained from a woman aged 45 to 65 in good health.

V usage is TRBV2 and J usage is TRBJ2-3; the D gene could be TRBD1 or TRBD2 (5 bases each). Germline CDR1 reads SNHLY; CDR2 reads FYNNEI. This CDR3 is built from 14 residues. V dropped 7 bases and J dropped 0 bases, with 11 bases sitting between them. The CDR3 spells CASIRDRSTDTQYF. CDR3 DNA sequence: TGTGCCAGCATACGGGACCGTAGCACAGATACGCAGTATTTT.

The rearrangement links TRBV6-5 to TRBJ2-3; 12 bases map to TRBD2. Germline V lookup: CDR1 MNHEY, CDR2 SVGAGI. This CDR3 has 15 residues. Trimming cost V 8 bases and J 2 bases; bases outside gene matches: 5. The CDR3 spells CASLRTSGATDTQYF. CDR3 nucleotide sequence: TGTGCCAGCCTGAGGACTAGCGGGGCCACAGATACGCAGTATTTT.

The V call is TRBV19, the J call TRBJ1-5, with 7 bases identical to TRBD1. After removal of 3 bases from V and 1 base from J, the junction contained 3 bases not matched to a gene. The CDR3 runs to 15 residues. CDR1 is LNHDA and CDR2 is SQIVND in the germline V gene (reference sequence). CDR3 sequence (DNA): TGTGCCAGTAGTATGAGGGGGCTAAGCAATCAGCCCCAGCATTTT. Residues: CASSMRGLSNQPQHF.

The rearrangement links TRBV10-2 to TRBJ2-7; possibly TRBD1 for D (6 bases). The CDR3 length is 12 residues. The V and J ends lost 4 bases and 3 bases respectively, with 7 bases between them. Per the germline V gene, CDR1 is WSHSY and CDR2 is SAAADI. In nucleotides, the CDR3 is TGCGCCAGCAGTGGAGGGGGCTACGAGCAGTACTTC. It encodes CASSGGGYEQYF.

V gene TRBV11-2 combines with J gene TRBJ1-2; TRBD1 is a possible D gene (5 bases). This CDR3 comprises 16 residues. Trimming removed 3 bases from V and 2 bases from J, with 16 bases in between. Germline CDR1 and CDR2: SGHAT and FQNNGV. The CDR3 spells CASSFGGRDPNYGYTF. CDR3 coding DNA: TGTGCCAGCAGCTTTGGTGGGAGGGACCCAAACTATGGCTACACCTTC.

For the CDR3, the DNA is TGTGCCAGCAGCGCGGGACAGAACTATGGCTACACCTTC. It codes for CASSAGQNYGYTF. This rearrangement joins TRBV7-2 to TRBJ1-2; 7 positions agree with TRBD1. With V trimmed by 5 bases and J by 2 bases, 2 bases remained unmatched. Per the germline V gene, CDR1 is SGHTA and CDR2 is FQGNSA. The CDR3 is made up of 13 amino acids.

The chain combines TRBV10-2 with TRBJ1-1, with D possibly TRBD1 on 5 matching bases. Germline CDR1 reads WSHSY; CDR2 reads SAAADI. Deletions cut 7 bases from V and 9 bases from J, with 18 bases between. The CDR3 contains 13 residues. The CDR3 coding sequence is TGCGCCAGCACCCAATATGGACGGACAAAAGCTTTCTTT. This translates into CASTQYGRTKAFF.

The chain couples TRBV15 to TRBJ1-2, with unresolved D. In germline, CDR1 is LNHNV, CDR2 YYDKDF (reference sequence). This CDR3 spans 14 amino acids. V lost 0 bases and J 4 bases, leaving 9 bases between the germline ends. This CDR3 is CATSRDRAGYGYTF. CDR3 DNA: TGTGCCACCAGCAGAGATCGAGCCGGCTATGGCTACACCTTC. Looking up the rest from reference TRBV15 and TRBJ1-2 gives the full variable domain: DAMVIQNPRYQVTQFGKPVTLSCSQTLNHNVMYWYQQKSSQAPKLLFHYYDKDFNNEADTPDNFQSRRPNTSFCFLDIRSPGLGDTAMYLCATSRDRAGYGYTFGSGTRLTVV.

The V and J genes are TRBV5-1 and TRBJ2-3; D is unresolved. CDR1 is SGHRS and CDR2 is YFSETQ in the germline V gene. CDR3 length equals 16 residues. The ends were cut back, 5 bases at V and 1 base at J, with 17 bases in the middle. CDR3 nucleotides: TGCGCCAGCAGGTCCGGTCGGAGAGTAGGCACAGATACGCAGTATTTT. As protein: CASRSGRRVGTDTQYF.

The rearrangement uses TRBV10-3 and TRBJ2-3; D is unresolved. The V and J ends lost 3 bases and 3 bases respectively, with 7 bases between them. Germline assignment: CDR1 ENHRY and CDR2 SYGVKD. The CDR3 consists of 13 residues. CDR3 residues: CAISDEGTDTQYF. As DNA, the CDR3 is TGTGCCATCAGTGACGAAGGGACAGATACGCAGTATTTT.

This clone was observed a handful of times. This sequence joins TRBV29-1 and TRBJ1-5; 10 bases fit TRBD1. Germline CDR1 reads SQVTM; CDR2 reads ANQGSEA. The ends lost 7 bases at V and 4 bases at J; junction bases unmatched: 7. The CDR3 is 14 residues long. CDR3 nucleotides: TGCAGCGCCTGGACAGGGGGAGGGAATCAGCCCCAGCATTTT. Its translation: CSAWTGGGNQPQHF.

Notes on this clone: A much larger clone is a single base away; this may be a read error. This rearrangement joins TRBV5-1 to TRBJ2-3; D is perhaps TRBD2 (5 bases). Germline V gene sequence: CDR1 SGHRS, CDR2 YFSETQ. The CDR3 runs to 16 residues. The CDR3 protein is CASSLASGSGTNTQYF. As DNA, the CDR3 is TGCGCCAGCAGCTTGGCCAGCGGTTCCGGCACAAATACGCAGTATTTT. The full variable domain, rest sourced from reference TRBV5-1 and TRBJ2-3, is KAGVTQTPRYLIKTRGQQVTLSCSPISGHRSVSWYQQTPGQGLQFLFEYFSETQRNKGNFPGRFSGRQFSNSRSEMNVSTLELGDSALYLCASSLASGSGTNTQYFGPGTRLTVL.

This chain connects TRBV4-2 to TRBJ2-1; D may be TRBD1 or TRBD2 (5 bases each). V shed 5 bases and J shed 4 bases, with 12 bases lying between them. This CDR3 has 14 amino acids. Germline V gene data show CDR1 as LGHNA and CDR2 as YNFKEQ. For the CDR3, the DNA is TGTGCCAGCAGCGAAGCCGGGACGTACAATGAGCAGTTCTTC. Encoded protein: CASSEAGTYNEQFF.

The J gene is TRBJ1-3, the V gene TRBV5-4; 7 bases agree with TRBD1. V lost 2 bases, J lost 8 bases, and 4 bases stayed unmatched. The CDR3 length is 13 residues. Per germline, CDR1 SGHNT and CDR2 YYREEE (reference sequence). The CDR3 DNA is TGTGCCAGCAGCTTAGACAGGGAGCACACCATATATTTT. Amino acids: CASSLDREHTIYF.

The genes are TRBV10-2 and TRBJ2-2; 7 nucleotides line up with TRBD1. The V segment lost 6 bases and the J segment 5 bases; nucleotides outside the gene matches: 9. Germline values: CDR1 WSHSY, CDR2 SAAADI. The CDR3 is 15 residues long. The CDR3 spells CASRLQTGLTGELFF. In DNA form, the CDR3 reads TGCGCCAGCAGACTGCAGACAGGGTTAACCGGGGAGCTGTTTTTT.

The chain combines TRBV6-5 with TRBJ1-6; unclear D gene. The V gene lost 2 bases and the J gene lost 8 bases, with 13 bases spanning the gap. Germline lookup yields CDR1 MNHEY and CDR2 SVGAGI. The CDR3 extends over 15 amino acids. The CDR3 nucleotides read TGTGCCAGCAGTTACCGGATCGAACGAGATTCACCCCTCCACTTT. Translation: CASSYRIERDSPLHF.

The genes are TRBV3-1 (or the pseudogene TRBV3-2) and TRBJ1-6; no reliable D call. The ends were cut back, 5 bases at V and 5 bases at J, with 22 bases in the middle. This CDR3 comprises 18 residues. Germline CDR1 LGHDT, CDR2 YNNKEL (reference sequence). CDR3 protein: CASSFIGPIIHHNSPLHF. The CDR3 DNA is TGTGCCAGCAGCTTTATAGGTCCCATCATACATCATAATTCACCCCTCCACTTT.

The J gene is TRBJ1-5, the V gene TRBV6-5; the D is unclear. The CDR3 runs to 13 residues. The V gene lost 5 bases and the J gene lost 4 bases, with 9 bases spanning the gap. The germline CDR1 and CDR2 sequences are MNHEY and SVGAGI. CDR3 sequence (DNA): TGTGCCAGCAGTCTCCGGCTTAATCAGCCCCAGCATTTT. Translating it yields CASSLRLNQPQHF.

This clone was found once. The genes are TRBV19 and TRBJ1-4; D is unresolved. Trimming removed 4 bases from V and 6 bases from J, with 6 bases in between. This CDR3 is 12 amino acids long. Germline V gene data show CDR1 as LNHDA and CDR2 as SQIVND (reference sequence). The CDR3 nucleotides are TGTGCCAGTAGTAACAAGGATGAAAAACTGTTTTTT. Amino acids: CASSNKDEKLFF.

The gene calls are TRBV4-2 and TRBJ2-3; 11 bases match TRBD1. The CDR3 spans 16 residues. Trimming cost V 3 bases and J 4 bases; bases outside gene matches: 6. Per the germline V gene, CDR1 is LGHNA and CDR2 is YNFKEQ. CDR3 loop: CASSQVGQGEADTQYF. CDR3 DNA sequence: TGTGCCAGCAGCCAGGTGGGACAGGGGGAAGCAGATACGCAGTATTTT.

Remarks on this clone: Other nucleotide sequences in the sample specify the same CDR3. The V gene is TRBV30, the J gene TRBJ1-3; D gene uncertain. Germline CDR1 GTSNPN, CDR2 SVGIG (reference sequence). CDR3 length: 12 amino acids. The V end lost 0 bases, the J end lost 4 bases, and 4 bases lay between the germline ends. CDR3 DNA sequence: TGTGCCTGGAGTGTAAGAGGAAACACCATATATTTT. Translated: CAWSVRGNTIYF.

The chain links TRBV5-4 to TRBJ1-2; D uncertain. Between the trimmed V and J ends, which lost 0 bases and 5 bases, there was a span of 5 bases. The CDR3 covers 12 residues. Per the germline V gene, CDR1 is SGHNT and CDR2 is YYREEE (reference sequence). The CDR3 loop is CASSLGPYGYTF. CDR3 sequence (DNA): TGTGCCAGCAGCTTGGGGCCATATGGCTACACCTTC.

The CDR3 sequence is CSVAGGEDTQYF. The CDR3 DNA reads TGCAGCGTTGCCGGGGGGGAAGATACGCAGTATTTT. V and J are TRBV29-1 and TRBJ2-3, with TRBD2 identical over 8 bases. The CDR3 covers 12 residues. J lost 5 bases, V lost 4 bases, and 2 bases had no gene match. Germline loops: CDR1 SQVTM, CDR2 ANQGSEA.